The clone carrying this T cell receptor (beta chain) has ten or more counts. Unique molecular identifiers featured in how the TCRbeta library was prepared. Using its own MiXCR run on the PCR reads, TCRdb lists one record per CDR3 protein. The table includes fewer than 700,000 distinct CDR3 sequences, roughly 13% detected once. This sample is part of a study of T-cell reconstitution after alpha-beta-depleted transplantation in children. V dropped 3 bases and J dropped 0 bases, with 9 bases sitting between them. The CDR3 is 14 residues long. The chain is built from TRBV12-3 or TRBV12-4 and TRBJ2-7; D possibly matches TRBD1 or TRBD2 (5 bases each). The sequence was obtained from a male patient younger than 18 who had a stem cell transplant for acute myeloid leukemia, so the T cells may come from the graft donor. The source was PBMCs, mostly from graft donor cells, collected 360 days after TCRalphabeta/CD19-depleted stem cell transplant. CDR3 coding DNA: TGTGCCAGCAGTTTCAGGGACCTCTCCTACGAGCAGTACTTC. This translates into CASSFRDLSYEQYF.